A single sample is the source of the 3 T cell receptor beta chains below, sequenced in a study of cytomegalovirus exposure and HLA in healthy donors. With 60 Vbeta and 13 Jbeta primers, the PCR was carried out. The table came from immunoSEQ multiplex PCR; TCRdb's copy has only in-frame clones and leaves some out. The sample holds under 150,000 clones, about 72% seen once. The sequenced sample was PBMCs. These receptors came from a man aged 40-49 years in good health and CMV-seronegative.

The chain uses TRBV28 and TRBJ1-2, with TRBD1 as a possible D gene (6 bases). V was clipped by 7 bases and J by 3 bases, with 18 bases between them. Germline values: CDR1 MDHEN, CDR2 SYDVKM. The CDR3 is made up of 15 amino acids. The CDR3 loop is CASNPSTGLDYGYTF. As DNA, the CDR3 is TGTGCCAGCAACCCCTCAACAGGGTTGGACTATGGCTACACCTTC.

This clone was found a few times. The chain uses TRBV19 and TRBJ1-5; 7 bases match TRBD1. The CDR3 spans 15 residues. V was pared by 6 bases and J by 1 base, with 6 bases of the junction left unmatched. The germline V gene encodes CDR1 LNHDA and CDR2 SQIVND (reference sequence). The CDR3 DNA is TGTGCCAGTAGCCCCGACAGGGTGAGCAATCAGCCCCAGCATTTT. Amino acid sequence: CASSPDRVSNQPQHF.

CDR3 DNA: TGTGCCAGCAGTTTAAACCCCTATGCAAGTCTGAACACTGAAGCTTTCTTT. Translating it yields CASSLNPYASLNTEAFF. V and J are TRBV27 and TRBJ1-1, with D hard to call. CDR3 length equals 17 residues. Germline values: CDR1 MNHEY, CDR2 SMNVEV (reference sequence). The V end was cut by 2 bases, the J end by 0 bases, with 16 bases between.